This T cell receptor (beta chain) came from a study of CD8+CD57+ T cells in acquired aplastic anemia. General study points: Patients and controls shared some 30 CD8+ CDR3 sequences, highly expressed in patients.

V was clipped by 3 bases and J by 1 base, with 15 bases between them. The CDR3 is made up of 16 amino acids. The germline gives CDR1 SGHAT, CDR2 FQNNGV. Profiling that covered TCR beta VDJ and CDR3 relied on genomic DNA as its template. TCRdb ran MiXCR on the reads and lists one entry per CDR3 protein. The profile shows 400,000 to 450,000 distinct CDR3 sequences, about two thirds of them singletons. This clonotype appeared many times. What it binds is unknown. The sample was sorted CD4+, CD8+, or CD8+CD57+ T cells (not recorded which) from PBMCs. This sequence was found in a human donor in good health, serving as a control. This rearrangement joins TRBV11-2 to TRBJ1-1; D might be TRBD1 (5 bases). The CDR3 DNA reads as TGTGCCAGCAGCTTCGGCTCAAGCGGGACGAACACTGAAGCTTTCTTT. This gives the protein CASSFGSSGTNTEAFF.